This T cell receptor beta chain was profiled in a study of T cell responses to AZD1222 COVID-19 vaccine. The overall study: Analysis merged second doses at about 4 or about 12 weeks.

Using immunoSEQ multiplex PCR, the repertoire was profiled, and TCRdb retains in-frame clones only, with some absent. The sample contains 110,000 to 150,000 clones, 90% to 95% of which appear only once. CDR3 length: 15 amino acids. Between the trimmed V and J ends, which lost 8 bases and 5 bases, there was a span of 21 bases. Germline assignment: CDR1 MNHEY and CDR2 SVGAGI. The material was peripheral blood, obtained on day 0 of AZD1222 vaccination. This chain uses TRBV6-5 with TRBJ1-1; possibly TRBD1 for D (6 bases). This receptor was taken from an adult in good health. The CDR3 is CASRPTRGSRTEAFF. The CDR3 nucleotides read TGTGCCAGCCGACCTACCAGGGGCTCGAGGACTGAAGCTTTCTTT.